The clone carrying this T cell receptor beta chain was seen just once. Its cognate antigen is unknown. This sample was included in a study of vaccination and CD4 T cells after COVID-19. Time point here: late sampling 161 to 241 days after vaccination in three convalescent patients. Described treatment: approximately 11-day PBMC culture with coronavirus spike peptide pools or control peptides (ViraFEST assay). Trimming removed 2 bases from V and 4 bases from J, with 10 bases in between. The CDR3 loop spans 13 amino acids. Per germline, CDR1 SGHRS and CDR2 YFSETQ. The Oncomine TCR Beta short-read assay was what sequenced the DNA obtained from cultured CD4+ T cells. One entry per CDR3 protein, called by TCRdb with MiXCR from the PCR reads. The table has 20,000 to 25,000 distinct CDR3 sequences, roughly 46% seen once.

The chain carries TRBV5-1 and TRBJ2-7, with D unclear. Sequenced material: CD4+ T cells from blood, cultured in vitro, taken about 7 months after SARS-CoV-2 vaccination. The receptor was derived from a human donor who had recovered from COVID-19. CDR3 region: CASSLSRMYEQYF. Here the CDR3 DNA reads TGCGCCAGCAGCTTATCCAGGATGTACGAGCAGTACTTC.